Presented here are 17 T cell receptor beta chains from one specimen sequenced in a study of blood T cells in healthy people across ages. Combining a sample-barcoded 5' primer with a J-beta primer mix, a second PCR ran for roughly 7 to 11 cycles. Via MiXCR, TCRdb re-called the 5' RACE reads, giving one row per CDR3 protein. The sample shows over 1.5 million distinct CDR3 sequences, roughly 52% of them seen only once. Sequencing used blood. Receptor source: a woman in her thirties or forties in good health.

This clonotype turned up a few times. The rearrangement uses TRBV29-1 and TRBJ2-4; D not certain. The DNA matches TRBJ2-7 better at its end, which makes the J call doubtful. CDR3 length: 13 residues. Germline V gives CDR1 SQVTM, CDR2 ANQGSEA. The CDR3 DNA reads as TGCAGCGTTGCAATCCCCAGTGCATACGAGCAGTACTTC. It translates to CSVAIPSAYEQYF.

This clonotype was counted a few times. The chain recombines TRBV29-1 with TRBJ2-1; D may correspond to TRBD1 or TRBD2 (5 bases each). Trimming took off 8 bases at V and 9 bases at J, with 14 bases between the two ends. The CDR3 covers 11 residues. The germline V gene encodes CDR1 SQVTM and CDR2 ANQGSEA. The CDR3 here is CSHGRGGEQFF. Here the CDR3 DNA reads TGCAGCCACGGACGGGGCGGTGAGCAGTTCTTC.

V and J are TRBV4-3 and TRBJ2-1, with TRBD2 matching over 10 bases. After removal of 0 bases from V and 13 bases from J, the junction contained 9 bases not matched to a gene. The CDR3 loop spans 15 amino acids. Looked up from germline, CDR1 is LGHNA and CDR2 is YSLEER. As DNA, the CDR3 is TGCGCCAGCAGCCAAGAAGAGGCAGCGGGGGGGCCACAGTTCTTC. Residues: CASSQEEAAGGPQFF.

This chain links TRBV6-5 with TRBJ2-1; no reliable D call. The CDR3 totals 14 residues. Per the germline V gene, CDR1 is MNHEY and CDR2 is SVGAGI. V gave up 0 bases and J gave up 10 bases, with 13 bases separating them. CDR3 in amino acids: CASSYSKVPREQFF. In DNA, the CDR3 is TGTGCCAGCAGTTACTCGAAAGTGCCCCGCGAGCAGTTCTTC.

The rearrangement uses TRBV7-9 and TRBJ2-1; the D is unclear. V was pared by 7 bases and J by 9 bases, with 10 bases between. The CDR3 length is 11 residues. Per the germline V gene, CDR1 is SEHNR and CDR2 is FQNEAQ (reference sequence). This CDR3 reads CASTGVFEQFF. In DNA form, the CDR3 reads TGTGCCAGCACAGGTGTCTTTGAGCAGTTCTTC.

This clonotype has a handful of counts. V gene TRBV12-3 or TRBV12-4 combines with J gene TRBJ2-3; TRBD2 agrees at 12 bases. V lost 4 bases, J lost 2 bases, and 4 bases stayed unmatched. This CDR3 region has 16 residues. CDR3 loop: CASSSSSGGDTDTQYF. The CDR3 DNA follows: TGTGCCAGCAGTTCCTCTAGCGGGGGGGACACAGATACGCAGTATTTT.

The J gene is TRBJ2-5, the V gene TRBV12-3 or TRBV12-4; D tentatively fits TRBD1 or TRBD2 (5 bases each). V was clipped by 6 bases and J by 5 bases, with 16 bases between them. The CDR3 is 14 amino acids. The CDR3 region is CASRLTGPSETQYF. In nucleotides, the CDR3 is TGTGCCAGCAGACTAACGGGACCCTCGGAGACCCAGTACTTC.

This clonotype was detected a few times. The chain carries TRBV21-1 and TRBJ2-4; no check of the table's D call, TRBD2, against the DNA was made. TRBV21-1 is marked as a pseudogene. This CDR3 is built from 18 residues. The CDR3 sequence: CASSRSEGRGLTKNIQYF. In DNA form, the CDR3 reads TGTGCCAGCAGCAGGAGTGAGGGCAGGGGGCTGACCAAAAACATTCAGTACTTC.

This clonotype was seen just once. The chain employs TRBV11-2 and TRBJ2-1; 10 bases fit TRBD2. Germline V gene data show CDR1 as SGHAT and CDR2 as FQNNGV. The CDR3 is 19 residues long. Trimming took 4 bases from V and 1 from J; bases not matched to a gene: 13. CDR3 sequence (DNA): TGTGCCAGCAGCTCATCTTTTGGAGCGGGGGGGGTATCCTACAATGAGCAGTTCTTC. It yields the protein CASSSSFGAGGVSYNEQFF.

The V call is TRBV12-3 or TRBV12-4, the J call TRBJ1-2; D remains ambiguous. The CDR3 is 15 residues long. The V end lost 3 bases, the J end lost 1 base, and 12 bases lay between the germline ends. The chain's CDR3 is CASSLAQSNNYGYTF. CDR3 sequence (DNA): TGTGCCAGCAGTTTGGCGCAGAGCAATAACTATGGCTACACCTTC.

The CDR3 is CSVEGTAQETQYF. CDR3 coding DNA: TGCAGCGTTGAAGGGACAGCGCAAGAGACCCAGTACTTC. This chain uses TRBV29-1 with TRBJ2-5; maybe TRBD1 (6 bases). With 1 base removed from V and 2 bases from J, the gap between germline ends came to 8 bases. The germline CDR1 and CDR2 sequences are SQVTM and ANQGSEA. This CDR3 spans 13 amino acids.

This clonotype came up a few times. The chain recombines TRBV20-1 with TRBJ2-7; D may be TRBD2 (5 bases). The length of the CDR3 is 14 residues. Germline V gene sequence: CDR1 DFQATT, CDR2 SNEGSKA (reference sequence). With 3 bases removed from V and 3 bases from J, the gap between germline ends came to 15 bases. This CDR3 reads CSASRGGGYYEQYF. The CDR3 DNA follows: TGCAGTGCTAGCCGCGGCGGAGGTTACTACGAGCAGTACTTC.

In its sample, this clonotype was seen a few times. The J gene is TRBJ2-7, the V gene TRBV7-2; no firm D call. The CDR3 consists of 15 residues. V lost 5 bases and J lost 0, with 14 bases in between. Germline CDR1 reads SGHTA; CDR2 reads FQGNSA. This chain's CDR3 is CASSPQAFPSYEQYF. In DNA form, the CDR3 reads TGTGCCAGCAGCCCTCAGGCCTTCCCCTCCTACGAGCAGTACTTC. Filled out from reference TRBV7-2 and TRBJ2-7, the complete variable domain reads GAGVSQSPSNKVTEKGKDVELRCDPISGHTALYWYRQSLGQGLEFLIYFQGNSAPDKSGLPSDRFSAERTGGSVSTLTIQRTQQEDSAVYLCASSPQAFPSYEQYFGPGTRLTVT.

This chain links TRBV29-1 with TRBJ2-7, with 15 bases identical to TRBD2. Trimming cost V 4 bases and J 3 bases; bases outside gene matches: 4. Germline values: CDR1 SQVTM, CDR2 ANQGSEA. The CDR3 has 15 amino acids. CDR3 in amino acids: CSVALGLAGGYEQYF. CDR3 nucleotide sequence: TGCAGCGTTGCCCTGGGACTAGCGGGAGGCTACGAGCAGTACTTC.

Only a few counts were recorded for this clonotype. The chain employs TRBV5-5 and TRBJ1-5; the match to TRBD1 covers 7 bases. This CDR3 has 16 residues. Per germline, CDR1 SGHKS and CDR2 YYEKEE (reference sequence). The ends lost 2 bases at V and 4 bases at J; junction bases unmatched: 9. Written as DNA, the CDR3 is TGTGCCAGCAGCTTCGACGGGACAGCTAAAAATCAGCCCCAGCATTTT. Its translation is CASSFDGTAKNQPQHF.

With respect to this clonotype: Compared with germline, one end of the junction differs, possibly owing to a read error. The rearrangement links TRBV7-7 to TRBJ2-1; D call uncertain. This CDR3 region has 13 residues. CDR1 SSHAT and CDR2 FNYEAQ come from the germline V gene (reference sequence). The CDR3 DNA reads TGTGCTAGCAGCCCCGATTCGACCGGTGAGCAGTTCTTC. It translates to CASSPDSTGEQFF.

Details on this clonotype: The junction shows a germline mismatch at one end, possibly a read error. V gene TRBV2 combines with J gene TRBJ1-2; 8 bases match TRBD1. The germline CDR1 and CDR2 sequences are SNHLY and FYNNEI. CDR3 length: 15 amino acids. The CDR3 here is CASSTQDRVGYGYIF. Here the CDR3 DNA reads TGTGCCAGCAGTACACAGGACAGGGTTGGCTATGGCTACATCTTC.